These 26 T cell receptor beta chains originate from one sample sequenced in a study of siplizumab effects on memory and regulatory T cells. Sequenced by immunoSEQ multiplex PCR; TCRdb stores in-frame clones only, minus some. The table includes 50,000 to 75,000 clones, just over 95% detected once. The source material was naive CD8+ T cells sorted from blood. The origin of the receptors is a human donor in good health.

The genes are TRBV5-6 and TRBJ2-7; maybe TRBD1 (6 bases). Germline lookup yields CDR1 SGHDT and CDR2 YYEEEE. Between the trimmed V and J ends, which lost 2 bases and 0 bases, there was a span of 9 bases. This CDR3 comprises 14 residues. The CDR3 region has the DNA TGTGCCAGCAGCTTAGGACAGCACTCCTACGAGCAGTACTTC. This translates into CASSLGQHSYEQYF. The whole variable domain, filled in from reference TRBV5-6 and TRBJ2-7, reads DAGVTQSPTHLIKTRGQQVTLRCSPKSGHDTVSWYQQALGQGPQFIFQYYEEEERQRGNFPDRFSGHQFPNYSSELNVNALLLGDSALYLCASSLGQHSYEQYFGPGTRLTVT.

V and J are TRBV7-8 and TRBJ2-7; the D is unclear. This CDR3 has 16 amino acids. Trimming cost V 1 base and J 2 bases, with 15 bases left between them. Looked up from germline, CDR1 is SGHVS and CDR2 is FQNEAQ. CDR3 coding DNA: TGTGCCAGCAGCTTAGTCCCCTGGGATTCGACCTACGAGCAGTACTTC. Translation gives CASSLVPWDSTYEQYF.

The chain recombines TRBV19 with TRBJ2-3; a weak D match, TRBD1 (6 bases). With 6 bases removed from V and 1 base from J, the gap between germline ends came to 17 bases. This CDR3 region has 16 residues. Per germline, CDR1 LNHDA and CDR2 SQIVND (reference sequence). The CDR3 nucleotides read TGTGCCAGTAGGCTAACCGGGACAATACGCACAGATACGCAGTATTTT. Amino acid sequence: CASRLTGTIRTDTQYF.

The chain carries TRBV11-2 and TRBJ2-1; 11 bases are shared with TRBD2. Trimming removed 5 bases from V and 4 bases from J; junction bases left unmatched: 4. The length of the CDR3 is 15 residues. Germline CDR1 is SGHAT and CDR2 is FQNNGV. The CDR3 nucleotides read TGTGCCAGCAGCCCTAGCGGGGGGCCATACAATGAGCAGTTCTTC. It codes for CASSPSGGPYNEQFF.

This sequence joins TRBV18 and TRBJ2-5, with D unclear. The J call may be in error: the DNA end matches TRBJ2-7 better. Germline V gene data show CDR1 as KGHSH and CDR2 as LQKENI. This CDR3 has 13 amino acids. The CDR3 loop reads CASSPVGSYEQYF. The CDR3 DNA reads TGTGCCAGCTCACCAGTGGGGTCCTACGAGCAGTACTTC.

V and J are TRBV27 and TRBJ2-7, with D unclear. Germline V gene data show CDR1 as MNHEY and CDR2 as SMNVEV (reference sequence). The V gene lost 3 bases and the J gene lost 0 bases, with 9 bases spanning the gap. The CDR3 runs to 14 residues. CDR3 loop: CASSLEESSYEQYF. CDR3 sequence (DNA): TGTGCCAGCAGTTTGGAAGAGTCCTCCTACGAGCAGTACTTC.

This chain links TRBV14 with TRBJ2-5, with D tentatively TRBD1 (5 bases). V gave up 3 bases and J gave up 2 bases, with 7 bases separating them. CDR1 SGHDN and CDR2 FVKESK come from the germline V gene. The length of the CDR3 is 13 residues. The CDR3, as DNA: TGTGCCAGCAGCCAGGACATGCAAGAGACCCAGTACTTC. This sequence encodes CASSQDMQETQYF.

The chain employs TRBV5-4 and TRBJ1-6; maybe TRBD1 (6 bases). The V gene lost 3 bases and the J gene lost 7 bases, with 14 bases spanning the gap. Per the germline V gene, CDR1 is SGHNT and CDR2 is YYREEE (reference sequence). CDR3 length: 15 residues. As DNA, the CDR3 is TGTGCCAGCAGCTCGGCCCAGGGGAACAATTCACCCCTCCACTTT. It encodes CASSSAQGNNSPLHF.

The V call is TRBV19, the J call TRBJ2-3, with D possibly called TRBD1 or TRBD2 (5 bases each). Per the germline V gene, CDR1 is LNHDA and CDR2 is SQIVND (reference sequence). This CDR3 has 15 amino acids. Trimming shortened V by 6 bases and J by 0 bases, and 13 bases separated the two germline ends. CDR3 nucleotides: TGTGCCAGTAGCTTGGGGGTAACTAGCACAGATACGCAGTATTTT. It translates to CASSLGVTSTDTQYF.

In this sample, this clone turned up once. CDR3 nucleotides: TGTGCCAGCAGCTTAGAATCGAGTTATAATGAAAAACTGTTTTTT. Amino acids: CASSLESSYNEKLFF. This chain links TRBV11-2 with TRBJ1-4, with D unresolved. The V gene's germline CDR1 is SGHAT and CDR2 FQNNGV. The V end lost 0 bases, the J end lost 4 bases, and 9 bases lay between the germline ends. The CDR3 has 15 amino acids.

V is TRBV6-5 and J is TRBJ2-1, with D perhaps TRBD1 or TRBD2 (5 bases each). CDR1 and CDR2 (germline): MNHEY, SVGAGI. The CDR3 length is 15 residues. V was cut by 5 bases and J by 7 bases, with 18 bases left in between. The CDR3 DNA reads TGTGCCAGCAGTGGTGGTGGGGCTAGCCGGAATGAGCAGTTCTTC. It translates to CASSGGGASRNEQFF.

This chain uses TRBV14 with TRBJ1-3; unclear D gene. Germline CDR1 is SGHDN and CDR2 is FVKESK. V lost 2 bases to trimming and J lost 0 bases, with 8 bases between them. This CDR3 has 15 amino acids. CDR3 in amino acids: CASSQTALSGNTIYF. The DNA for the CDR3 is TGTGCCAGCAGCCAAACAGCGCTCTCTGGAAACACCATATATTTT.

The chain links TRBV4-1 to TRBJ2-7, with 9 bases identical to TRBD2. The CDR3 has 16 residues. The J segment lost 0 bases and the V segment lost 2 bases, leaving 5 bases of the junction unmatched. In germline, CDR1 is MGHRA, CDR2 YSYEKL. CDR3 in amino acids: CASSQNSGGPSYEQYF. For the CDR3, the DNA is TGCGCCAGCAGCCAAAATAGCGGGGGACCCTCCTACGAGCAGTACTTC.

The V gene is TRBV5-5, the J gene TRBJ2-7; perhaps TRBD2 as D (6 bases). The CDR3 consists of 14 residues. Looked up from germline, CDR1 is SGHKS and CDR2 is YYEKEE (reference sequence). V was clipped by 0 bases and J by 5 bases, with 12 bases between them. CDR3 amino acids: CASSLAWGDHEQYF. DNA of the CDR3: TGTGCCAGCAGCTTGGCATGGGGGGACCACGAGCAGTACTTC.

The rearrangement links TRBV5-1 to TRBJ1-2; maybe TRBD1 (5 bases). The CDR3 is 13 residues long. V was shortened by 4 bases and J by 7 bases, with 14 bases between the two germline ends. In germline, CDR1 is SGHRS, CDR2 YFSETQ. The CDR3 is CASSTEEGLGYTF. CDR3 nucleotide sequence: TGCGCCAGCAGCACCGAAGAGGGGCTTGGCTACACCTTC.

For the CDR3, the DNA is TGTGCCAGCAGCTTAGCGCTTTCCCAATACTCCTACGAGCAGTACTTC. This sequence encodes CASSLALSQYSYEQYF. The rearrangement uses TRBV7-9 and TRBJ2-7; D not certain. Trimming shortened V by 0 bases and J by 0 bases, and 12 bases separated the two germline ends. The CDR3 loop spans 16 amino acids. Germline-derived CDR1 and CDR2 are SEHNR and FQNEAQ (reference sequence).

The chain couples TRBV27 to TRBJ2-5; D remains unclear. Germline V lookup: CDR1 MNHEY, CDR2 SMNVEV (reference sequence). V was trimmed by 5 bases and J by 4 bases, leaving 14 bases between them. This CDR3 region has 14 residues. CDR3 nucleotide sequence: TGTGCCAGCAGTCCGACGGAGATGGGAGAGACCCAGTACTTC. Translated, it gives CASSPTEMGETQYF.

V and J are TRBV20-1 and TRBJ2-7; perhaps TRBD2 as D (5 bases). Trimming pared 6 bases from V and 7 bases from J, leaving 13 bases between. This CDR3 spans 11 amino acids. Looked up from germline, CDR1 is DFQATT and CDR2 is SNEGSKA (reference sequence). The CDR3 protein is CSAPQGREQYF. CDR3 sequence (DNA): TGCAGTGCCCCCCAAGGGAGAGAGCAGTACTTC.

The CDR3 protein is CASSLSGIYTEAFF. CDR3 in DNA: TGTGCCAGCAGTTTATCCGGCATCTACACTGAAGCTTTCTTT. This sequence joins TRBV27 and TRBJ1-1; D gene uncertain. Germline lookup yields CDR1 MNHEY and CDR2 SMNVEV (reference sequence). Trimming took 0 bases from V and 3 from J, leaving 8 bases between them. CDR3 size: 14 residues.

This chain links TRBV6-5 with TRBJ2-3; D unresolved. Germline assignment: CDR1 MNHEY and CDR2 SVGAGI. Trimming took off 5 bases at V and 5 bases at J, with 5 bases between the two ends. The CDR3 is made up of 11 amino acids. CDR3 in amino acids: CASSPGDTQYF. In DNA form, the CDR3 reads TGTGCCAGCAGTCCCGGAGATACGCAGTATTTT.

This chain links TRBV13 with TRBJ1-2; weak D call: TRBD1 (6 bases). The CDR3 contains 17 residues. Germline CDR1 PRHDT, CDR2 FYEKMQ (reference sequence). Between the trimmed V and J ends, which lost 6 bases and 7 bases, there was a span of 27 bases. The CDR3 region has the DNA TGTGCCAGCAGATACCAGGGGCAAGACAACCTGGCAGGTGGCTACACCTTC. Its protein product is CASRYQGQDNLAGGYTF.

The gene calls are TRBV7-9 and TRBJ1-2; no reliable D call. The CDR3 covers 12 residues. V was trimmed by 5 bases and J by 3 bases, leaving 7 bases between them. Germline V gene data show CDR1 as SEHNR and CDR2 as FQNEAQ (reference sequence). CDR3 residues: CASSMGDYGYTF. The CDR3 nucleotides are TGTGCCAGCAGCATGGGAGACTATGGCTACACCTTC.

The chain employs TRBV28 and TRBJ1-6; 10 bases are a match to TRBD1. The CDR3 totals 14 residues. Losses at the gene ends were 5 bases for V and 10 bases for J; bases not matched to a gene: 5. From germline, CDR1 is MDHEN and CDR2 SYDVKM. CDR3 DNA sequence: TGTGCCAGCAGTACGGGACAGGGGAACTCACCCCTCCACTTT. Translated, it gives CASSTGQGNSPLHF.

The CDR3 region is CASSFRGTSTDTQYF. CDR3 sequence (DNA): TGTGCCAGCAGCTTTCGGGGCACTAGCACAGATACGCAGTATTTT. The rearrangement uses TRBV13 and TRBJ2-3; the D gene could be TRBD1 or TRBD2 (5 bases each). The CDR3 contains 15 residues. Germline V gives CDR1 PRHDT, CDR2 FYEKMQ (reference sequence). Trimming removed 3 bases from V and 0 bases from J, with 10 bases in between. The full variable domain, rest sourced from reference TRBV13 and TRBJ2-3, is AAGVIQSPRHLIKEKRETATLKCYPIPRHDTVYWYQQGPGQDPQFLISFYEKMQSDKGSIPDRFSAQQFSDYHSELNMSSLELGDSALYFCASSFRGTSTDTQYFGPGTRLTVL.

The genes are TRBV7-2 and TRBJ1-5; D possibly corresponds to TRBD1 (6 bases). Germline V lookup: CDR1 SGHTA, CDR2 FQGNSA. V lost 5 bases to trimming and J lost 5 bases, with 13 bases between them. The length of the CDR3 is 14 residues. The DNA for the CDR3 is TGTGCCAGCAGCCCCCGACAGGTTGATCAGCCCCAGCATTTT. Translating gives CASSPRQVDQPQHF.

This chain joins TRBV6-1 and TRBJ2-3; 8 bases map to TRBD2. In germline, CDR1 is MNHNS, CDR2 SASEGT. This CDR3 region has 15 residues. V shed 2 bases, J shed 1 base, and the junction held 2 bases outside the gene matches. The CDR3 spells CASSEWRGGTDTQYF. The CDR3 bases are TGTGCCAGCAGTGAATGGCGGGGGGGCACAGATACGCAGTATTTT.